Listed below are T cell receptor beta chains from one sample, sequenced in a study of lymphopenia after photon versus proton radiotherapy. The repertoire was sequenced with immunoSEQ multiplex PCR; TCRdb's copy has only in-frame clones and lacks some. The sample has almost 30,000 clones, 80% to 90% seen once. The specimen comprised peripheral blood, sampled from a patient treated with proton-based radiotherapy. These receptors were taken from a woman aged 55-70 years with cholangiocarcinoma. Some clones in this sample may be carry-over from other donors' samples. CDR3s include the opening cysteine and the closing phenylalanine or tryptophan. A D gene is named only where the DNA matches it firmly. Clone sizes are given selectively: once, few, many, or a class where the clone is expanded.

J gene | clone size | D gene | V gene | CDR3 protein | CDR3 DNA
TRBJ1-5 | . | . | TRBV9 | CASSPIGMNQPQHF | TGTGCCAGCAGCCCCATCGGGATGAATCAGCCCCAGCATTTT
TRBJ1-1 | . | TRBD1 | TRBV5-6 | CASSPTGKWVTEAFF | TGTGCCAGCAGCCCGACAGGGAAGTGGGTCACTGAAGCTTTCTTT
TRBJ1-2 | . | . | TRBV7-8 | CASSLARDGVNYGYTF | TGTGCCAGCAGCTTAGCTAGGGACGGAGTTAACTATGGCTACACCTTC
TRBJ2-7 | . | TRBD1 | TRBV29-1 | CSVRTGSGTYEQYF | TGCAGCGTTAGGACAGGGTCTGGAACCTACGAGCAGTACTTC
TRBJ2-2 | . | . | TRBV11-2 | CASSPPSGELFF | TGTGCCAGCAGCCCCCCCTCCGGGGAGCTGTTTTTT
TRBJ2-3 | . | . | TRBV2 | CASSRGDTQYF | TGTGCCAGCAGCCGAGGGGATACGCAGTATTTT
TRBJ1-2 | . | . | TRBV5-4 | CASSSGTHAGYGYTF | TGTGCCAGCAGCTCCGGGACCCATGCTGGCTATGGCTACACCTTC
TRBJ2-1 | few | TRBD1 | TRBV4-2 | CASSQDWAGGGEQFF | TGTGCCAGCAGCCAAGATTGGGCAGGGGGCGGTGAGCAGTTCTTC
TRBJ2-7 | medium-sized | . | TRBV18 | CASSAEGYEQYF | TGTGCCAGCTCAGCCGAGGGCTACGAGCAGTACTTC
TRBJ2-2 | . | . | TRBV11-2 | CASSFYGANTGELFF | TGTGCCAGCAGCTTTTATGGGGCGAACACCGGGGAGCTGTTTTTT
TRBJ2-3 | . | . | TRBV5-1 | CASSLVVSAPTDTQYF | TGCGCCAGCAGCTTGGTGGTCTCAGCCCCCACAGATACGCAGTATTTT
TRBJ2-5 | many | TRBD2 | TRBV11-2 | CASSSGGKETQYF | TGTGCCAGCAGTAGCGGGGGTAAAGAGACCCAGTACTTC
TRBJ2-2 | . | TRBD2 | TRBV5-1 | CASSLLAGGTGELFF | TGCGCCAGCAGCTTACTAGCGGGCGGTACCGGGGAGCTGTTTTTT
TRBJ1-2 | . | . | TRBV7-9 | CASSLAGLNYGYTF | TGTGCCAGCAGCCTAGCGGGACTCAACTATGGCTACACCTTC
TRBJ2-7 | . | . | TRBV5-1 | CASSARTRVYEQYF | TGCGCCAGCAGCGCTCGGACTCGAGTCTACGAGCAGTACTTC
TRBJ1-2 | . | . | TRBV15 | CAIPRGVGGYTF | TGTGCCATCCCCCGCGGGGTCGGAGGCTACACCTTC
TRBJ2-4 | . | . | TRBV4-2 | CASSQPSNIQYF | TGTGCCAGCAGCCAGCCATCAAACATTCAGTACTTC
TRBJ2-5 | . | TRBD2 | TRBV7-8 | CASSPRDGRGQETQYF | TGTGCCAGCAGCCCGAGGGACGGGAGGGGCCAAGAGACCCAGTACTTC
TRBJ1-4 | . | . | TRBV7-9 | CASSLGVANEKLFF | TGTGCCAGCAGCTTAGGAGTGGCTAATGAAAAACTGTTTTTT
TRBJ2-3 | few | TRBD1 | TRBV30 | CAWSPRPGTETSTDTQYF | TGTGCCTGGAGTCCCCGGCCGGGGACAGAAACTAGCACAGATACGCAGTATTTT
TRBJ1-4 | few | . | TRBV6-5 | CASKVGEANEKLFF | TGTGCCAGCAAAGTTGGGGAGGCTAATGAAAAACTGTTTTTT
TRBJ2-3 | . | . | TRBV27 | CASSWKGRASTDTQYF | TGTGCCAGCAGTTGGAAGGGGCGCGCTTCCACAGATACGCAGTATTTT
TRBJ1-6 | . | . | TRBV7-2 | CASSLGARAAGSYNSPLHF | TGTGCCAGCAGCTTAGGGGCCCGGGCTGCGGGGTCGTATAATTCACCCCTCCACTTT
TRBJ2-7 | . | TRBD2 | TRBV28 | CAIRGGRSYEQYF | TGTGCCATTCGGGGAGGGCGCTCCTACGAGCAGTACTTC
TRBJ2-7 | once | . | TRBV18 | CASSPDLGWVHEQYF | TGTGCCAGCTCACCAGATTTGGGGTGGGTCCACGAGCAGTACTTC
TRBJ1-1 | few | . | TRBV7-6 | CASSPGYGEAFF | TGTGCCAGCAGCCCCGGTTACGGTGAAGCTTTCTTT
TRBJ2-7 | . | . | TRBV7-2 | CASSHLDRTYEQYF | TGTGCCAGCAGCCACCTGGATCGAACCTACGAGCAGTACTTC
TRBJ2-3 | . | TRBD2 | TRBV2 | CASTGTSDVPDTQYF | TGTGCCAGCACAGGGACTAGCGATGTCCCAGATACGCAGTATTTT
TRBJ2-1 | . | TRBD1 | TRBV11-2 | CASSPHRDRAYNEQFF | TGTGCCAGCAGCCCCCACCGGGACAGGGCTTACAATGAGCAGTTCTTC
TRBJ1-6 | . | . | TRBV2 | CASSQGDGSPLHF | TGTGCCAGCAGCCAGGGCGACGGTTCACCCCTCCACTTT